This T cell receptor beta chain comes out of a study of shared clonotypes between healthy human individuals. Study conclusions and caveats: It was anticipated that sequencing depth would influence how many clonotypes donors shared. Rarefaction gave evidence that sorted-subset sequencing remained incomplete despite large depth. Donors were few, which limited the genetic and exposure-history diversity represented.

Sequencing used immunoSEQ multiplex PCR; TCRdb keeps in-frame clones, though not all of them. This table holds a few million clones, about nine tenths found once. All participating donors were Caucasian adults from Nashville, Tennessee. The germline V gene encodes CDR1 MNHNS and CDR2 SASEGT. Trimming removed 7 bases from V and 0 bases from J, with 9 bases in between. The CDR3 has 13 residues. Regarding this clone: What it recognizes is unknown.

This rearrangement joins TRBV6-1 to TRBJ1-1; D may be TRBD1 (6 bases). The sequence came from a man aged 18 to 30 in good health. Some clones in this sample may be carry-over from other donors' samples. The specimen sequenced was naive CD4+ T cells from PBMCs. Specified subset: CD45RA+ positively selected. The CDR3 DNA reads TGTGCCAGCACCGGACAGATGAACACTGAAGCTTTCTTT. It encodes CASTGQMNTEAFF.